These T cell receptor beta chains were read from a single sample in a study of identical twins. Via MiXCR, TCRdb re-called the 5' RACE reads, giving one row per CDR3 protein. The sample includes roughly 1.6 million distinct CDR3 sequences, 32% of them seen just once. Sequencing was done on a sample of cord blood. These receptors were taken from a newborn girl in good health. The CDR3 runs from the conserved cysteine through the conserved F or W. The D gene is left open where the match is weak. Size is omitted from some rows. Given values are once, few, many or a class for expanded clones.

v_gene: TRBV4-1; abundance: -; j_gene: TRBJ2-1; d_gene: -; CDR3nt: TGCGCCAGCAGCCATGGCGGGGACTACAATGAGCAGTTCTTC; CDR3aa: CASSHGGDYNEQFF
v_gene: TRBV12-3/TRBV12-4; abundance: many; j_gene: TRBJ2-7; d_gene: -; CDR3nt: TGTGCCAGCAGTGGACCCATCTACGAGCAGTACTTC; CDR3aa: CASSGPIYEQYF
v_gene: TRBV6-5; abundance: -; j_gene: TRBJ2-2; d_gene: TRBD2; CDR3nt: TGTGCCAGCAGTTATAGTGCGGGAGGGAGGACCGGGGAGCTGTTTTTT; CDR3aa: CASSYSAGGRTGELFF
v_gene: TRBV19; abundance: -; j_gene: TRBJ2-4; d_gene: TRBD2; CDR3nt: TGTGCCAGTAGTACGCCGGGACTAGCGGGAGTTGAGGGCAAAAACATTCAGTACTTC; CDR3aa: CASSTPGLAGVEGKNIQYF
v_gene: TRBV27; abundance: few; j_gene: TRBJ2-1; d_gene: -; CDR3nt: TGTGCCAGCAGTTGGGACTTGAACTCCTACAATGAGCAGTTCTTC; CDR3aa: CASSWDLNSYNEQFF
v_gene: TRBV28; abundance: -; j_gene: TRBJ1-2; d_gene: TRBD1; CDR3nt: TGTGCCAGCAGCTCGGACAGGGCGGATGGCTACACCTTC; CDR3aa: CASSSDRADGYTF
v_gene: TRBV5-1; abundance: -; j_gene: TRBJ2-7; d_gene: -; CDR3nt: TGCGCCAGCAGCTGGAGACCGGCGGGTGACTTCGAGCAGTACTTC; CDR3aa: CASSWRPAGDFEQYF
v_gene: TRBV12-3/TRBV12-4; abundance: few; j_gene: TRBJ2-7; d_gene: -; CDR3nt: TGTGCCAGCAGCCCCCGGACCCCCTACTACGAGCAGTACTTC; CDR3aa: CASSPRTPYYEQYF
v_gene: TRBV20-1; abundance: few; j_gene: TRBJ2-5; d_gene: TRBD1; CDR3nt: TGCAGTGCTAGTCACTCAGGGGGAGAGACCCAGTACTTC; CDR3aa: CSASHSGGETQYF
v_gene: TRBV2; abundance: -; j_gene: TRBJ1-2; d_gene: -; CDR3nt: TGTGCCGGCAGTGAAGGAACAGCTAACTATGGCTACACCTTC; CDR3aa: CAGSEGTANYGYTF
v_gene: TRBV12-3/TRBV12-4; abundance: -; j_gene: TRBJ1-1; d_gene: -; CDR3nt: TGTGCCAGCAGCTTAAACAGGGAGAACACTGAAGCTTTCTTT; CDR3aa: CASSLNRENTEAFF
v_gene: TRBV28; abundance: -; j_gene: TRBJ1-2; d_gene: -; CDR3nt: TGTGCCAGCAGCCGAACCGGCAAGACCTATGGCTACACCTTC; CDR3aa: CASSRTGKTYGYTF
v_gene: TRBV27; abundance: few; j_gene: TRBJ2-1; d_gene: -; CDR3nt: TGTGCCAGCAGCAAGATTTACAATGAGCAGTTCTTC; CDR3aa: CASSKIYNEQFF
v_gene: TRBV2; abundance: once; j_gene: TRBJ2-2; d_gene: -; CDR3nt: TGTGCCAGCAGTACATTTGACTACCCGAACACCGGGGAGCTGTTTTTT; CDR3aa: CASSTFDYPNTGELFF
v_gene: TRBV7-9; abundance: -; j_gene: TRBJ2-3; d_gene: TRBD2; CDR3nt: TGTGCCAGCAGCTCGACAACTAGCGGGAGGGCCGTGGATACGCAGTATTTT; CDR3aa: CASSSTTSGRAVDTQYF
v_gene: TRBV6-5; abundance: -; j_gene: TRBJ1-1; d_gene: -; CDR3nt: TGTGCCAGCAGTTACTTTCAGGGGCGAAGCACTGAAGCTTTCTTT; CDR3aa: CASSYFQGRSTEAFF
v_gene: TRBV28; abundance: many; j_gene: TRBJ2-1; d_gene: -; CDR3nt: TGTGCCAGCAGTTTCGCCTTTTACAATGAGCAGTTCTTC; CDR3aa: CASSFAFYNEQFF
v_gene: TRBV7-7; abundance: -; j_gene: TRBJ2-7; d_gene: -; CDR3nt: TGTGCTAGCAGCTTAGGGACGGAAGGTTACGAGCAGTACTTC; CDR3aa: CASSLGTEGYEQYF
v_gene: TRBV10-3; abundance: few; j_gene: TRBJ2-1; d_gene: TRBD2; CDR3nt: TGTGCCATCCCGGGACTAGCGGGTTCCCTTTCCTACAATGAGCAGTTCTTC; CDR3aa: CAIPGLAGSLSYNEQFF
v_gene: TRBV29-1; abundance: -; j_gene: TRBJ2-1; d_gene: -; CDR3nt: TGCAGCGTTGGTTCGTCACCATACAATGAGCAGTTCTTC; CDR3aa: CSVGSSPYNEQFF
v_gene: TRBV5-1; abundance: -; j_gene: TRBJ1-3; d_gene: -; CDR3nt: TGCGCCAGCAGCCAGGGGACACACTCTGGAAACACCATATATTTT; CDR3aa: CASSQGTHSGNTIYF
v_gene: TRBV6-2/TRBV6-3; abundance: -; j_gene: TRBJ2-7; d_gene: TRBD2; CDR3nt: TGTGCCAGCGCATCCGGGACTAGCGGGGTGTGGGAGCAGTACTTC; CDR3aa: CASASGTSGVWEQYF